This T cell receptor (beta chain) was identified in a study of T cell responses to AZD1222 COVID-19 vaccine. Study conclusions and caveats: CD4 TCRs associated with vaccination spanned spike, dominating at 160-218 and 743-854.

With respect to this clone: No antigen is known for it.

TCRdb's copy holds only in-frame clones and misses some; the assay was immunoSEQ multiplex PCR. The sample has 120,000 to 150,000 clones, 89% seen once. Germline V gene data show CDR1 as SNHLY and CDR2 as FYNNEI. The CDR3 has 11 residues. With 5 bases removed from V and 11 bases from J, the gap between germline ends came to 12 bases. The clonotype was recovered from an adult in good health. The sequenced sample was peripheral blood, obtained on day 0 of AZD1222 vaccination. V usage is TRBV2 and J usage is TRBJ1-1, with D possibly TRBD1 on 5 matching bases. The CDR3 spells CASSPGLSAFF. In DNA, the CDR3 is TGTGCCAGCAGTCCGGGACTGAGTGCTTTCTTT.